The present T cell receptor beta chain was sequenced within a study of blood T cell repertoires in COVID-19. Background on the study: The United States, Italy and Spain supplied acute and convalescent COVID-19 samples.

How the authors handled the data: Amplification of reference gene primers was used by the study to estimate nucleated cell counts. Clones were read by immunoSEQ multiplex PCR, and TCRdb kept only the in-frame ones, dropping some. That table furnishes V, J and clone size, whereas the DNA furnished D and trimming. The top ten hold about 3% of the sample, which has nearly 350,000 clones, 80% to 90% seen once. This clonotype was sampled from a man aged 30-40 years with active or convalescent COVID-19. The sequenced sample consisted of peripheral blood.

The CDR3 protein is CASSQERREGLYEQYF. The CDR3, as DNA: TGCGCCAGCAGCCAAGAGCGGCGGGAGGGCCTCTACGAGCAGTACTTC. The chain has TRBV4-1 and TRBJ2-7; the match to TRBD2 covers 9 bases. There are 16 residues in the CDR3. Germline V gene sequence: CDR1 MGHRA, CDR2 YSYEKL. V shed 0 bases, J shed 3 bases, and the junction held 6 bases outside the gene matches.